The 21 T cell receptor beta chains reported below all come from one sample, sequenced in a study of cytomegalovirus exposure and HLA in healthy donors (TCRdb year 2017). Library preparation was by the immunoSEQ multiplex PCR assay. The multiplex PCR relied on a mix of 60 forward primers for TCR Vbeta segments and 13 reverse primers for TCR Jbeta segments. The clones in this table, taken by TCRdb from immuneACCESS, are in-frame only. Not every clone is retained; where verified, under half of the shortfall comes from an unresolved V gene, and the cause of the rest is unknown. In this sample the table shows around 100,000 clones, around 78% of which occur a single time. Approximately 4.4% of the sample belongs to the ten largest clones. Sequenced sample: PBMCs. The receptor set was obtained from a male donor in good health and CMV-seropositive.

CDR3 sequence reads: CASSLPSGQGNYGYTF. CDR3 coding DNA: TGTGCCAGCAGTCTCCCATCGGGACAGGGTAACTATGGCTACACCTTC. The chain combines TRBV28 with TRBJ1-2, with 9 bases that match TRBD1. The V segment lost 5 bases and the J segment 1 base; nucleotides outside the gene matches: 8. CDR3 size: 16 residues. Germline V gene lookup returns CDR1 MDHEN and CDR2 SYDVKM.

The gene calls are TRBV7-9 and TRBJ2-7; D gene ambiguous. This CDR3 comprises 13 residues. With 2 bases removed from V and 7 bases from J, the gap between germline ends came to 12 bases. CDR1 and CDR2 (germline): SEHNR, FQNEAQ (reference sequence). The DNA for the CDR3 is TGTGCCAGCAGCTTAATAAGCGTCGGGGAGCAGTACTTC. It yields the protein CASSLISVGEQYF.

In DNA form, the CDR3 reads TGCGCCAGCAGCTTGGATCCAGCGGGGTCCTACGAGCAGTACTTC. It yields the protein CASSLDPAGSYEQYF. This chain links TRBV5-1 with TRBJ2-7; 7 bases line up with TRBD2. Trimming cost V 0 bases and J 1 base; bases outside gene matches: 4. Germline CDR1 reads SGHRS; CDR2 reads YFSETQ. The CDR3 contains 15 residues. Full variable domain (rest looked up from reference TRBV5-1 and TRBJ2-7): KAGVTQTPRYLIKTRGQQVTLSCSPISGHRSVSWYQQTPGQGLQFLFEYFSETQRNKGNFPGRFSGRQFSNSRSEMNVSTLELGDSALYLCASSLDPAGSYEQYFGPGTRLTVT.

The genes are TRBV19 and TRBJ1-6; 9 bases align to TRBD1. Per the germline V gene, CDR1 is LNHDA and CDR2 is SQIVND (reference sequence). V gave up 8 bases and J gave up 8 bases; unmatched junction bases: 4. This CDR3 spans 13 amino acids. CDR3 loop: CASADRGHSPLHF. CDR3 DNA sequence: TGTGCCAGTGCGGACAGGGGTCATTCACCCCTCCACTTT.

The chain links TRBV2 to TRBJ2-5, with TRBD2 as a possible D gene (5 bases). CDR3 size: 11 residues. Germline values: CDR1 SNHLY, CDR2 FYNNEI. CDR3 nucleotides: TGTGTCTCGGGGAGCCAAGAGACCCAGTACTTC. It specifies CVSGSQETQYF.

CDR3 nucleotides: TGTGCCAGCAGTTTCGTGGTGGGGACAGGATACAATGAGCAGTTCTTC. Translating it yields CASSFVVGTGYNEQFF. The V call is TRBV27, the J call TRBJ2-1; 8 bases line up with TRBD1. In germline, CDR1 is MNHEY, CDR2 SMNVEV (reference sequence). The V segment lost 3 bases and the J segment 4 bases; nucleotides outside the gene matches: 8. CDR3 length: 16 amino acids.

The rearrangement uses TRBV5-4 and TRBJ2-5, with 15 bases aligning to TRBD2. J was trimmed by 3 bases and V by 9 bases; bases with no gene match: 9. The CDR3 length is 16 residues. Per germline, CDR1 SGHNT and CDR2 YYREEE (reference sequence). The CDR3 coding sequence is TGTGCCACCGGGACTAGCGGGGGGATTATAGAAGAGACCCAGTACTTC. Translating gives CATGTSGGIIEETQYF.

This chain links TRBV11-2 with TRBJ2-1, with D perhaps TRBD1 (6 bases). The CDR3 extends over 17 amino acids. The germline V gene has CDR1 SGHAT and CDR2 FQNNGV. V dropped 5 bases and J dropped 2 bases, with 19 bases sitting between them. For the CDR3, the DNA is TGTGCCAGCAGCCCCCAACACAGGGTTCCCCCCTACAATGAGCAGTTCTTC. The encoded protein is CASSPQHRVPPYNEQFF.

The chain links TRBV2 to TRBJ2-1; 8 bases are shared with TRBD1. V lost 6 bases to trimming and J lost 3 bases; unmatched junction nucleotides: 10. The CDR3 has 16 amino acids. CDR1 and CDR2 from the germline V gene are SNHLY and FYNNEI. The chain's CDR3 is CASRAGTGGFYNEQFF. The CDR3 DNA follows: TGTGCCAGCAGAGCCGGGACAGGAGGATTCTACAATGAGCAGTTCTTC.

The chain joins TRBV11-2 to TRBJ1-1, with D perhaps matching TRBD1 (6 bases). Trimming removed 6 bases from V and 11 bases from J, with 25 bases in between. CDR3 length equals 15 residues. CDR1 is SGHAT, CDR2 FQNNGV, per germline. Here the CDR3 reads CASRTLYGQGISAFF. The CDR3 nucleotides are TGTGCCAGCAGAACCCTTTACGGGCAGGGGATTTCGGCTTTCTTT.

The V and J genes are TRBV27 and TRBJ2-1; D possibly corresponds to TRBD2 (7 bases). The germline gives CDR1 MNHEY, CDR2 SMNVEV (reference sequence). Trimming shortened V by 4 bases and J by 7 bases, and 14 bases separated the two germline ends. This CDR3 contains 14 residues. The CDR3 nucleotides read TGTGCCAGCAGTTATAAGGGGGGGCCGAATGAGCAGTTCTTC. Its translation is CASSYKGGPNEQFF.

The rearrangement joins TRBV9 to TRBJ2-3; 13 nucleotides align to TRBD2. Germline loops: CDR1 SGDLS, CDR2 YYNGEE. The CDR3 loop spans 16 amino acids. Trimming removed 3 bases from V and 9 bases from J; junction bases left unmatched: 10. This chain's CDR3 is CASSGGGLAGAQTQYF. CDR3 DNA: TGTGCCAGCAGCGGGGGAGGACTAGCGGGGGCCCAGACGCAGTATTTT.

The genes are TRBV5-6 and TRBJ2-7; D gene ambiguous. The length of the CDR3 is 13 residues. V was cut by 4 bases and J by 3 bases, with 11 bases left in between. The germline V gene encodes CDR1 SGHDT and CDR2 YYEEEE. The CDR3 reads CASSLDIFYEQYF. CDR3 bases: TGTGCCAGCAGCCTCGACATTTTCTACGAGCAGTACTTC.

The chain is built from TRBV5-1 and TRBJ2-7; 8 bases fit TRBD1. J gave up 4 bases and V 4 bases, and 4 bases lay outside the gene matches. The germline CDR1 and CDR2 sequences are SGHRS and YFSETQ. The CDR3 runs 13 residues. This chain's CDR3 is CASSMGQAYEQYF. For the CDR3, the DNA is TGCGCCAGCAGCATGGGACAGGCATACGAGCAGTACTTC.

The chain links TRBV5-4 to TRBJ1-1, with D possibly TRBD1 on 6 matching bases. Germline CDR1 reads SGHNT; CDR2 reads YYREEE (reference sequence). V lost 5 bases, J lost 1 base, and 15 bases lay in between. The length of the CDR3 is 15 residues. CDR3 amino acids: CASRPWTDRNTEAFF. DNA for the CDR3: TGTGCCAGCAGACCCTGGACAGACCGGAACACTGAAGCTTTCTTT.

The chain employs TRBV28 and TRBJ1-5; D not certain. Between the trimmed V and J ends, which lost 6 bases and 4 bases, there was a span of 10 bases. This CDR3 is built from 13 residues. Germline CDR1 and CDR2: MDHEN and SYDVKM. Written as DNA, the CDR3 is TGTGCCAGCAGGACGACTGAAAATCAGCCCCAGCATTTT. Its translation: CASRTTENQPQHF.

The CDR3 coding sequence is TGTGCCTGGAGCCTGGGTCCGGCTAGAGAGCAGTACTTC. Translation gives CAWSLGPAREQYF. The chain is built from TRBV30 and TRBJ2-7; D unresolved. In germline, CDR1 is GTSNPN, CDR2 SVGIG (reference sequence). The germline V and J ends were trimmed by 3 bases and 7 bases, with 16 bases remaining between them. This CDR3 is built from 13 residues.

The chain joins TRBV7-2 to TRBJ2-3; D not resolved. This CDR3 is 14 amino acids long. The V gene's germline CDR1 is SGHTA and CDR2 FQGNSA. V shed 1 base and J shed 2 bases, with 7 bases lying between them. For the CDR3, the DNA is TGTGCCAGCAGCTTAGAACTATACACAGATACGCAGTATTTT. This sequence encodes CASSLELYTDTQYF.

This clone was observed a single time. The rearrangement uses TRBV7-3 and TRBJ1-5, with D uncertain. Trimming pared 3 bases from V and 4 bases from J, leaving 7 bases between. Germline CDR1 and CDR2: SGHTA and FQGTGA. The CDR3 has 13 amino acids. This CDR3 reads CASSLGRNQPQHF. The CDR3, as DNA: TGTGCCAGCAGCTTGGGCAGAAATCAGCCCCAGCATTTT.

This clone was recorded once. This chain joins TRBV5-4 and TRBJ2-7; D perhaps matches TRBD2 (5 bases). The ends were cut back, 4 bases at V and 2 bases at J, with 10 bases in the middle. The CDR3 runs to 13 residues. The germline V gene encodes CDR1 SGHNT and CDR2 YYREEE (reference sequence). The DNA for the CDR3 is TGTGCCAGCAGCCCGGGAATTACCTACGAGCAGTACTTC. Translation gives CASSPGITYEQYF.

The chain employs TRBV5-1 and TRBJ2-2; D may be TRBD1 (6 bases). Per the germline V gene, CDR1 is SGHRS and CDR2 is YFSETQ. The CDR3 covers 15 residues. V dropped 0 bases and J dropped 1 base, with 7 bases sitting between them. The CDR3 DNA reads TGCGCCAGCAGCTTGGTGACAGGGAACACCGGGGAGCTGTTTTTT. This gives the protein CASSLVTGNTGELFF.